Presented here are 16 T cell receptor beta chains from one specimen sequenced in a study of blood T cell repertoires in COVID-19. Method: immunoSEQ multiplex PCR; TCRdb's copy keeps in-frame clones and lacks some. The data contain about 670,000 clones, 70% to 90% of them singletons. The sample taken for sequencing was peripheral blood. The source of these receptors is a young woman with acute or convalescent COVID-19.

V is TRBV7-9 and J is TRBJ1-1, with D unclear. The CDR3 spans 13 residues. Germline lookup yields CDR1 SEHNR and CDR2 FQNEAQ (reference sequence). V lost 3 bases to trimming and J lost 6 bases, with 11 bases between them. CDR3 amino acids: CASSFEAVAEAFF. The CDR3 DNA reads TGTGCCAGCAGCTTCGAGGCAGTTGCTGAAGCTTTCTTT.

The DNA of the CDR3 is TGTGCCAGCAGCTTAGCGGGACAGGAGTTCTACGAGCAGTACTTC. Its translation is CASSLAGQEFYEQYF. V gene TRBV7-8 combines with J gene TRBJ2-7; TRBD1 aligns across 8 bases. The CDR3 has 15 amino acids. V lost 0 bases, J lost 3 bases, and 4 bases stayed unmatched. The germline gives CDR1 SGHVS, CDR2 FQNEAQ.

This clone occurred a few times. V and J are TRBV7-2 and TRBJ2-7, with D possibly TRBD1 on 5 matching bases. The germline gives CDR1 SGHTA, CDR2 FQGNSA. The V end lost 7 bases, the J end lost 0 bases, and 13 bases lay between the germline ends. The CDR3 extends over 14 amino acids. The CDR3 reads CASNRQTSSYEQYF. CDR3 nucleotides: TGTGCCAGCAACAGGCAGACGAGCTCCTACGAGCAGTACTTC.

The chain employs TRBV4-2 and TRBJ2-3; D is perhaps TRBD2 (6 bases). Germline CDR1 and CDR2: LGHNA and YNFKEQ. Trimming stripped 6 bases from V and 0 bases from J, with 22 bases between. The CDR3 totals 18 residues. The CDR3: CASSSEVGTSTSTDTQYF. DNA for the CDR3: TGTGCCAGCAGTTCCGAAGTTGGGACTTCAACTAGCACAGATACGCAGTATTTT.

V is TRBV6-5 and J is TRBJ2-1; D might be TRBD2 (5 bases). Between the trimmed V and J ends, which lost 6 bases and 0 bases, there was a span of 12 bases. CDR1 and CDR2 from the germline V gene are MNHEY and SVGAGI. The CDR3 totals 15 residues. The CDR3 spells CASSSWAGSYNEQFF. The DNA of the CDR3 is TGTGCCAGCAGCTCTTGGGCGGGCTCCTACAATGAGCAGTTCTTC.

The gene calls are TRBV15 and TRBJ1-1; D unclear. The V end lost 3 bases, the J end lost 0 bases, and 8 bases lay between the germline ends. The length of the CDR3 is 14 residues. The germline V gene encodes CDR1 LNHNV and CDR2 YYDKDF (reference sequence). CDR3 loop: CATSRNTLNTEAFF. CDR3 DNA: TGTGCCACCAGCAGGAACACCTTGAACACTGAAGCTTTCTTT.

V and J are TRBV5-6 and TRBJ1-2; 8 bases agree with TRBD1. The CDR3 consists of 15 residues. V lost 4 bases to trimming and J lost 2 bases; unmatched junction nucleotides: 7. Germline CDR1 SGHDT, CDR2 YYEEEE. The CDR3 nucleotides are TGTGCCAGCAGCCTCGGCCGGGACAGGAACTATGGCTACACCTTC. Amino acid sequence: CASSLGRDRNYGYTF.

For the CDR3, the DNA is TGTGCCAGCAGCCCCAGGGGACCTAACTATGGCTACACCTTC. Translation: CASSPRGPNYGYTF. The genes are TRBV7-2 and TRBJ1-2; D is perhaps TRBD1 (6 bases). The V gene lost 5 bases and the J gene lost 0 bases, with 10 bases spanning the gap. Germline CDR1 SGHTA, CDR2 FQGNSA. This CDR3 is 14 amino acids long.

The CDR3 bases are TGCAGCGTTGTTCGGTCAGATACGCAGTATTTT. This codes for CSVVRSDTQYF. V is TRBV29-1 and J is TRBJ2-3, with D hard to call. The CDR3 length is 11 residues. V lost 4 bases and J 4 bases, leaving 6 bases between the germline ends. In germline, CDR1 is SQVTM, CDR2 ANQGSEA.

The chain couples TRBV29-1 to TRBJ1-2; D unresolved. Germline CDR1 reads SQVTM; CDR2 reads ANQGSEA. The CDR3 loop spans 14 amino acids. V was trimmed by 6 bases and J by 3 bases, leaving 17 bases between them. CDR3 nucleotide sequence: TGCAGCGTGGGCAATGTGAAGGAGGACTATGGCTACACCTTC. Protein sequence: CSVGNVKEDYGYTF.

The V and J genes are TRBV27 and TRBJ1-1, with D possibly being TRBD1 (5 bases). The germline gives CDR1 MNHEY, CDR2 SMNVEV (reference sequence). V dropped 3 bases and J dropped 2 bases, with 16 bases sitting between them. There are 16 residues in the CDR3. The CDR3 loop reads CASSFGARGVNTEAFF. The CDR3 nucleotides are TGTGCCAGCAGTTTTGGGGCGCGGGGTGTAAACACTGAAGCTTTCTTT.

This rearrangement joins TRBV30 to TRBJ2-2; 7 bases are shared with TRBD2. V lost 1 base, J lost 0 bases, and 8 bases stayed unmatched. The CDR3 is 17 amino acids. Germline V lookup: CDR1 GTSNPN, CDR2 SVGIG (reference sequence). The CDR3 nucleotides are TGTGCCTGGAGTGGGGCTAGCGGTCGACCGAACACCGGGGAGCTGTTTTTT. Translating it yields CAWSGASGRPNTGELFF.

This chain links TRBV19 with TRBJ2-7; possibly TRBD2 for D (5 bases). Trimming cost V 7 bases and J 2 bases, with 15 bases left between them. CDR3 length equals 14 residues. In germline, CDR1 is LNHDA, CDR2 SQIVND (reference sequence). DNA for the CDR3: TGTGCCAGTACCCATCGATCCGGGACCTACGAGCAGTACTTC. This sequence encodes CASTHRSGTYEQYF.

As to this clone: The junction does not match germline at one end; this may be a read error. DNA for the CDR3: TGTGCCAGTAGTATTACAGGGATGGTATTCATCGGGGTTTTT. The encoded protein is CASSITGMVFIGVF. The V and J genes are TRBV19 and TRBJ2-2, with D possibly matching TRBD1 (6 bases). The CDR3 is 14 residues long. The germline gives CDR1 LNHDA, CDR2 SQIVND (reference sequence).

This clone was recorded once. V is TRBV30 and J is TRBJ2-3; tentatively, D is TRBD2 (6 bases). Germline lookup yields CDR1 GTSNPN and CDR2 SVGIG (reference sequence). V shed 7 bases and J shed 3 bases, with 14 bases lying between them. CDR3 size: 13 residues. The CDR3 nucleotides are TGTGCCTCTGGGACTTCGGTGACAGATACGCAGTATTTT. It specifies CASGTSVTDTQYF.

The chain couples TRBV7-9 to TRBJ2-6; a possible D gene is TRBD1 (5 bases). Trimming removed 7 bases at V and 0 bases at J, with 7 bases between. The CDR3 totals 14 residues. CDR1 SEHNR and CDR2 FQNEAQ come from the germline V gene (reference sequence). CDR3 loop: CASTDSSGANVLTF. The CDR3 coding sequence is TGTGCCAGCACCGACAGCTCTGGGGCCAACGTCCTGACTTTC.